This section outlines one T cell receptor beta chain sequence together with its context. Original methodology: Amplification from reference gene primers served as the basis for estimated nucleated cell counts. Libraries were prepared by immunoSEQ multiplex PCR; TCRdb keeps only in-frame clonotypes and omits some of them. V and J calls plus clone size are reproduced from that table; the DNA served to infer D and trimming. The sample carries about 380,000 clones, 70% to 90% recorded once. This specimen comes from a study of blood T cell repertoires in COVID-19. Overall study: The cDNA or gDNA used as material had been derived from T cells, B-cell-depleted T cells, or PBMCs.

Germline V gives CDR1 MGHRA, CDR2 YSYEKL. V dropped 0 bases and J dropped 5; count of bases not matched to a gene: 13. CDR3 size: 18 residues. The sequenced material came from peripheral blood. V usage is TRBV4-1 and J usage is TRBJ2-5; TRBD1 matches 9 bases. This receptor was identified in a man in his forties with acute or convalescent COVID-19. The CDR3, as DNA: TGCGCCAGCAGCCAAGATCGGGACAGGGATCCCCTGGGGGAGACCCAGTACTTC. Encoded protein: CASSQDRDRDPLGETQYF.